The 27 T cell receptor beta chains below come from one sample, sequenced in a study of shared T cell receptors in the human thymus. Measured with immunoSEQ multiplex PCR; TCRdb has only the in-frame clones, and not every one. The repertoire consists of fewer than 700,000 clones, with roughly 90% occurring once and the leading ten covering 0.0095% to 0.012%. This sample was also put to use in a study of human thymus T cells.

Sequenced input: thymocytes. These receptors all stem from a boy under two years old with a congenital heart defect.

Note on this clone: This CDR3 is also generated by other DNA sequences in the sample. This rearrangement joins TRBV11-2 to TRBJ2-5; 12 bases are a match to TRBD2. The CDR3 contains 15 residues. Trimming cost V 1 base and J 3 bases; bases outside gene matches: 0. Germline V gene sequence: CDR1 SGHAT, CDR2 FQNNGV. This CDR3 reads CASSLGLAGEETQYF. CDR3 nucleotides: TGTGCCAGCAGCTTAGGACTAGCGGGGGAAGAGACCCAGTACTTC.

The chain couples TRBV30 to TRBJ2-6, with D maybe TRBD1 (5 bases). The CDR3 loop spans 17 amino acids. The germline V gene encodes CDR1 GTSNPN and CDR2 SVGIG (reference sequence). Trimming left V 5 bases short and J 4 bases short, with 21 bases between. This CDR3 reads CAWLSLRVAGGANVLTF. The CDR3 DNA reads TGTGCCTGGTTATCCCTCAGGGTCGCAGGGGGGGCCAACGTCCTGACTTTC.

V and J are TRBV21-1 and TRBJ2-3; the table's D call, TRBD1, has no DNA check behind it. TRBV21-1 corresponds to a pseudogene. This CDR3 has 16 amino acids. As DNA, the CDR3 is TGTGCCAGCAGCAAAGCTGTCGCAGGGCCCACAGATACGCAGTATTTT. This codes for CASSKAVAGPTDTQYF.

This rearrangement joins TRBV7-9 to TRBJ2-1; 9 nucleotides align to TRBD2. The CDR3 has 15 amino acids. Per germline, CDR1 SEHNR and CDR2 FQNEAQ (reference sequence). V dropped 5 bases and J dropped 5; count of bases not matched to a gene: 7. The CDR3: CASSPIAGVDNEQFF. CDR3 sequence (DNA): TGTGCCAGCAGCCCTATAGCGGGAGTGGACAATGAGCAGTTCTTC.

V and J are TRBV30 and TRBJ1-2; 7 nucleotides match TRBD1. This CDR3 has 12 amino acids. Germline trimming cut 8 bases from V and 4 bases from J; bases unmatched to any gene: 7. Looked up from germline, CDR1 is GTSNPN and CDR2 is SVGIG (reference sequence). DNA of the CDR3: TGTGCCCTCCTGGGGACAGCCTATGGCTACACCTTC. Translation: CALLGTAYGYTF.

The CDR3 sequence is CASSPPPKFSGRAGETQYF. The CDR3 DNA reads as TGTGCCAGCTCACCACCTCCCAAGTTCTCGGGGAGGGCCGGGGAGACCCAGTACTTC. V is TRBV18 and J is TRBJ2-5; 7 bases are a match to TRBD2. V lost 0 bases and J lost 5; bases outside the gene matches: 18. The CDR3 extends over 19 amino acids. Germline V gene sequence: CDR1 KGHSH, CDR2 LQKENI.

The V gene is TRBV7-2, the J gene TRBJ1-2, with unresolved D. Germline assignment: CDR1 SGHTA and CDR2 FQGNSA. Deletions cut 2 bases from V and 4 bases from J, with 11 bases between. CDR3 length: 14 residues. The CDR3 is CASSLIQRVYGYTF. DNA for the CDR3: TGTGCCAGCAGCTTAATCCAAAGAGTCTATGGCTACACCTTC.

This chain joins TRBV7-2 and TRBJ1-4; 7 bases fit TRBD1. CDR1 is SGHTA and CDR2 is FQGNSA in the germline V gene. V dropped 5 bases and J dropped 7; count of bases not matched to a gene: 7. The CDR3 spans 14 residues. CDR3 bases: TGTGCCAGCAGCAAATACAGGGGTCGTGAAAAACTGTTTTTT. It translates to CASSKYRGREKLFF.

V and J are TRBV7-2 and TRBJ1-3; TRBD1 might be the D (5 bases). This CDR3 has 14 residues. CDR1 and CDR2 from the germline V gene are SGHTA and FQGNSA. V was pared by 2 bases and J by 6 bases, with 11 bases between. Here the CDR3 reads CASSLPREANTIYF. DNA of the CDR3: TGTGCCAGCAGCTTACCCAGGGAAGCAAACACCATATATTTT.

In DNA, the CDR3 is TGCAGCGTGCCCTCTAGCGGCTCCTACAATGAGCAGTTCTTC. It yields the protein CSVPSSGSYNEQFF. This chain uses TRBV29-1 with TRBJ2-1; 7 bases fit TRBD2. The ends lost 6 bases at V and 0 bases at J; junction bases unmatched: 5. CDR3 size: 14 residues. Germline CDR1 and CDR2: SQVTM and ANQGSEA.

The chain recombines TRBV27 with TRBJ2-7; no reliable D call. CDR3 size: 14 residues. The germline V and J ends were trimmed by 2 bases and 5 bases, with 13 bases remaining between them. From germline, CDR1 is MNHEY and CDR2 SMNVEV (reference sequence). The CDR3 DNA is TGTGCCAGCAGTTTACCCAAGGTTCGGGACGAGCAGTACTTC. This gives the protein CASSLPKVRDEQYF.

This CDR3 is CATSRADWTDRSSGANVLTF. The CDR3 bases are TGTGCCACCAGCAGAGCTGATTGGACAGATCGGAGCTCTGGGGCCAACGTCCTGACTTTC. The chain recombines TRBV15 with TRBJ2-6; weak D call: TRBD1 (6 bases). CDR1 LNHNV and CDR2 YYDKDF come from the germline V gene (reference sequence). Trimming took off 1 base at V and 0 bases at J, with 19 bases between the two ends. The length of the CDR3 is 20 residues.

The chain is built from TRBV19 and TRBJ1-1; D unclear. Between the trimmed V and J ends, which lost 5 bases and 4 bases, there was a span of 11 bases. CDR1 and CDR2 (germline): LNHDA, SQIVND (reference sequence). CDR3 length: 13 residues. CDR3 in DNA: TGTGCCAGTAGTCTGAGGATCAGCACTGAAGCTTTCTTT. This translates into CASSLRISTEAFF.

CDR3 region: CASSRRAGVGEGLQETQYF. The CDR3 coding sequence is TGCGCCAGCAGCCGGCGGGCGGGAGTAGGGGAGGGGTTACAAGAGACCCAGTACTTC. The chain is built from TRBV4-1 and TRBJ2-5; TRBD2 aligns across 7 bases. Unmatched junction bases numbered 19, after V lost 4 bases and J lost 2 bases. Germline V lookup: CDR1 MGHRA, CDR2 YSYEKL. The length of the CDR3 is 19 residues.

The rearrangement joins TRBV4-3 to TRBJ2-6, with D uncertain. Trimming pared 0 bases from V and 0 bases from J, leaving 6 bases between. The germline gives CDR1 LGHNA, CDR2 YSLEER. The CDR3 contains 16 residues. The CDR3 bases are TGCGCCAGCAGCCAAGAGTCATCCTCTGGGGCCAACGTCCTGACTTTC. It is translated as CASSQESSSGANVLTF.

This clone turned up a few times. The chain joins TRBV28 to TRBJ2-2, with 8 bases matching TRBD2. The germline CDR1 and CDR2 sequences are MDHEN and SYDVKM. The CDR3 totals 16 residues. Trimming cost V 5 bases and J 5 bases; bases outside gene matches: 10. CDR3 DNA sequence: TGTGCCAGCAGTAGAGGGGCGTCTAGCGGGACCGGGGAGCTGTTTTTT. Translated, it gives CASSRGASSGTGELFF.

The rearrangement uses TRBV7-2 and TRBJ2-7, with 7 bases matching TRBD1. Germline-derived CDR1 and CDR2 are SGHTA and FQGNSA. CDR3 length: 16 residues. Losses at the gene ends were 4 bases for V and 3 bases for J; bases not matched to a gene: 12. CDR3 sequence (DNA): TGTGCCAGCAGCTCGGACAGGCCTCCGATCCACTACGAGCAGTACTTC. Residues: CASSSDRPPIHYEQYF.

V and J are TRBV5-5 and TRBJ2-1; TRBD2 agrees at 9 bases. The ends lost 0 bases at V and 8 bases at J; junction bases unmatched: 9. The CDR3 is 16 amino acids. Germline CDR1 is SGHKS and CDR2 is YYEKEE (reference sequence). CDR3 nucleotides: TGTGCCAGCAGCTTGGGCCTAGCGGGAAGGGTGGATGAGCAGTTCTTC. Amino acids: CASSLGLAGRVDEQFF.

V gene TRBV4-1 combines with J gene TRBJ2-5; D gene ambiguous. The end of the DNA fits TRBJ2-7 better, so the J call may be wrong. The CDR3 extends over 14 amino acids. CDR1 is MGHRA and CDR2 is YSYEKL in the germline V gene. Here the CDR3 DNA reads TGCGCCAGCAGCCAAGAGGCGGTCTCCTACGAGCAGTACTTC. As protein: CASSQEAVSYEQYF.

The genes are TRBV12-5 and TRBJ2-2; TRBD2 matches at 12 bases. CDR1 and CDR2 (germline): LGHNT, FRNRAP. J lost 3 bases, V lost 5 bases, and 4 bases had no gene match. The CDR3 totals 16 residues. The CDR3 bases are TGTGCTAGTGGTCCAGGACTAGCGGGACACACCGGGGAGCTGTTTTTT. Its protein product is CASGPGLAGHTGELFF.

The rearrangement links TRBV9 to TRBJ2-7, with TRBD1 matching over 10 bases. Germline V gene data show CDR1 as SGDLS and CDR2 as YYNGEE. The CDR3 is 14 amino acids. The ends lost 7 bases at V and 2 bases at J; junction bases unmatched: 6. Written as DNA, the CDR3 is TGTGCCAGCTCAGAGGGGACAGGGGCCTACGAGCAGTACTTC. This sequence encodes CASSEGTGAYEQYF. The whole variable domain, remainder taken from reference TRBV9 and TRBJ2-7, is DSGVTQTPKHLITATGQRVTLRCSPRSGDLSVYWYQQSLDQGLQFLIQYYNGEERAKGNILERFSAQQFPDLHSELNLSSLELGDSALYFCASSEGTGAYEQYFGPGTRLTVT.

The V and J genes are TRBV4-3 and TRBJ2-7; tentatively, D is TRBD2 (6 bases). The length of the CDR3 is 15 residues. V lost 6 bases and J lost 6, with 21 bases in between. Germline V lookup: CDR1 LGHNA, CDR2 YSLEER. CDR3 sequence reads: CASRHRDFSVLEQYF. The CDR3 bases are TGCGCCAGCAGGCATAGGGACTTCTCGGTCCTCGAGCAGTACTTC.

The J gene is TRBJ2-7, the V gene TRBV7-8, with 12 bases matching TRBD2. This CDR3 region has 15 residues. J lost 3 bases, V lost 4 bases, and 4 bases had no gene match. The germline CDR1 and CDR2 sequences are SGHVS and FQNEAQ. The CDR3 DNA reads TGTGCCAGCAGCTCCACTAGCGGGAGGAACTACGAGCAGTACTTC. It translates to CASSSTSGRNYEQYF.

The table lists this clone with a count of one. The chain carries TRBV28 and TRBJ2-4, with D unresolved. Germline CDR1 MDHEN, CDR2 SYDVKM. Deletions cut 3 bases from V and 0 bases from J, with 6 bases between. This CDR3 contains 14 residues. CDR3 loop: CASSFCLAKNIQYF. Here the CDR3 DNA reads TGTGCCAGCAGTTTTTGTCTAGCCAAAAACATTCAGTACTTC. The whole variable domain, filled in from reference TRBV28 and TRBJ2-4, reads DVKVTQSSRYLVKRTGEKVFLECVQDMDHENMFWYRQDPGLGLRLIYFSYDVKMKEKGDIPEGYSVSREKKERFSLILESASTNQTSMYLCASSFCLAKNIQYFGAGTRLSVL.

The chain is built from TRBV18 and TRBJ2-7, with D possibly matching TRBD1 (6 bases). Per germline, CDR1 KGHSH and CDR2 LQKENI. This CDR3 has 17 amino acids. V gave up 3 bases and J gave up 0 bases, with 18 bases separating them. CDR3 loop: CASSPTQGRKSSYEQYF. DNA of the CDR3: TGTGCCAGCTCACCCACGCAGGGGCGAAAGAGCTCCTACGAGCAGTACTTC.

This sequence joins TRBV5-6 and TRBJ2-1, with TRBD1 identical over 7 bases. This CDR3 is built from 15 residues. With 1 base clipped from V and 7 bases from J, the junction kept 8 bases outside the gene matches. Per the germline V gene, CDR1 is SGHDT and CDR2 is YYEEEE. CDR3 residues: CASSLWGTAFNEQFF. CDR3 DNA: TGTGCCAGCAGCTTGTGGGGGACAGCCTTTAATGAGCAGTTCTTC.

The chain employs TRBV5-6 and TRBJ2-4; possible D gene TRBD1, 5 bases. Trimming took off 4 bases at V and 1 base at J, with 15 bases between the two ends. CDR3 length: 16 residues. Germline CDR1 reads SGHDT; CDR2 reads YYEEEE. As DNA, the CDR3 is TGTGCCAGCAGCGACCTTAGGGGTGGGGCCAAAAACATTCAGTACTTC. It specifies CASSDLRGGAKNIQYF.